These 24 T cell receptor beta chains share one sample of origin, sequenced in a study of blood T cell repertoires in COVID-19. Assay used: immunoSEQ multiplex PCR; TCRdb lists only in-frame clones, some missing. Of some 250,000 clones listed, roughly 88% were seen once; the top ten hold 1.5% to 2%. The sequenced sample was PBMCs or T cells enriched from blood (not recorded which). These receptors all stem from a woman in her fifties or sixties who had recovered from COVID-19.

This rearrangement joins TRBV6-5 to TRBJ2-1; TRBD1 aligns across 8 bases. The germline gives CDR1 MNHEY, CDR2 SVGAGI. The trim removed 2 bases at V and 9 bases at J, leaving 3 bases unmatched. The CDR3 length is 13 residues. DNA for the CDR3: TGTGCCAGCAGTTACCCACAGGGGGTTGAGCAGTTCTTC. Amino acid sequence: CASSYPQGVEQFF.

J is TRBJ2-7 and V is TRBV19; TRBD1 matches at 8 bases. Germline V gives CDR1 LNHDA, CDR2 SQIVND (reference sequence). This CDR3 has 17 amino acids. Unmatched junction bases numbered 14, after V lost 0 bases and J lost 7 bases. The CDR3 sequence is CASSIDPLGRGRSEQYF. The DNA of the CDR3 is TGTGCCAGTAGTATAGACCCCCTGGGCAGGGGGCGTAGTGAGCAGTACTTC.

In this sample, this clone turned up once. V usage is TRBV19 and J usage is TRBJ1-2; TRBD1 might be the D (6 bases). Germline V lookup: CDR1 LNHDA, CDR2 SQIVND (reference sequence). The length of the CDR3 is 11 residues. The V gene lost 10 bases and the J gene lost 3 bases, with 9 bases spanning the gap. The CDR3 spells CATYRDYGYTF. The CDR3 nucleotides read TGTGCCACCTACAGGGACTATGGCTACACCTTC.

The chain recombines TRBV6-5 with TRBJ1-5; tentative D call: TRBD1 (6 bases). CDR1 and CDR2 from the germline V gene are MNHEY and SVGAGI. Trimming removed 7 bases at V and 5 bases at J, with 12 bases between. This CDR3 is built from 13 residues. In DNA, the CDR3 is TGTGCCAGCACTATACAGGGATATCAGCCCCAGCATTTT. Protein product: CASTIQGYQPQHF.

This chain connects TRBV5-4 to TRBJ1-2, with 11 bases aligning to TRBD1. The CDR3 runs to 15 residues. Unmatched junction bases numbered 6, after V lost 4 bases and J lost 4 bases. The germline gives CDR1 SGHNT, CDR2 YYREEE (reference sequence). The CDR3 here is CASSGGTGGVYGYTF. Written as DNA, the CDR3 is TGTGCCAGCAGCGGGGGGACAGGGGGTGTCTATGGCTACACCTTC.

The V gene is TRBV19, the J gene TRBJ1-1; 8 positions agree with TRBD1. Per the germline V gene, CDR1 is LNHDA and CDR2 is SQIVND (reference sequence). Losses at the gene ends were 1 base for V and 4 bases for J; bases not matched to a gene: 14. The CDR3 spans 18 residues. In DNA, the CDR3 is TGTGCCAGTAGTATAGGGGCTAAGGACAGGGATTCCGGCACTGAAGCTTTCTTT. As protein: CASSIGAKDRDSGTEAFF.

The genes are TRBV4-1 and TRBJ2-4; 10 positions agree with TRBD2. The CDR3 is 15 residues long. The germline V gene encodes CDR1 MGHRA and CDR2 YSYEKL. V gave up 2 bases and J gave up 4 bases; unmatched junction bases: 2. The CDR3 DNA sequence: TGCGCCAGCAGCCAACCACTAGCGGGGAAAAACATTCAGTACTTC. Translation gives CASSQPLAGKNIQYF.

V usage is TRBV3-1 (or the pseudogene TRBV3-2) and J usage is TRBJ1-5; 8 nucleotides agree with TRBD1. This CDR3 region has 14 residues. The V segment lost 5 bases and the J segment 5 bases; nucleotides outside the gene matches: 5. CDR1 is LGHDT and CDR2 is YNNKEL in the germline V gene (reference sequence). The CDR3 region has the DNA TGTGCCAGCAGCTCTAGACAGGGGCATCAGCCCCAGCATTTT. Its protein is CASSSRQGHQPQHF.

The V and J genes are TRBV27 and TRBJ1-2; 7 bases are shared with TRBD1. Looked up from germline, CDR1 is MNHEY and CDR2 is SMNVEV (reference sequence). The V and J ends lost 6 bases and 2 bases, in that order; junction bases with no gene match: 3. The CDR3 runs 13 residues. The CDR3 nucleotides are TGTGCCAGCAGCTCGGGACAGAACTATGGCTACACCTTC. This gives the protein CASSSGQNYGYTF.

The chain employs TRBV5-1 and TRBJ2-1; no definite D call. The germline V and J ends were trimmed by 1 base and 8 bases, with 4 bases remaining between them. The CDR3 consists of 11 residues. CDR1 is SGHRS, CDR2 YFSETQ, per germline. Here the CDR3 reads CASSLRDEQFF. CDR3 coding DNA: TGCGCCAGCAGCTTGCGGGATGAGCAGTTCTTC.

The CDR3 here is CASSLARDRGITPLHF. CDR3 bases: TGTGCCAGCAGTTTGGCCCGGGACAGGGGGATAACACCCCTCCACTTT. V gene TRBV28 combines with J gene TRBJ1-6; 11 bases align to TRBD1. The germline gives CDR1 MDHEN, CDR2 SYDVKM. This CDR3 is 16 amino acids long. The V gene end was trimmed by 3 bases and the J gene end by 11 bases; junction bases not matched to a gene: 9. The complete variable domain, with remaining parts taken from reference TRBV28 and TRBJ1-6, reads DVKVTQSSRYLVKRTGEKVFLECVQDMDHENMFWYRQDPGLGLRLIYFSYDVKMKEKGDIPEGYSVSREKKERFSLILESASTNQTSMYLCASSLARDRGITPLHFGNGTRLTVT.

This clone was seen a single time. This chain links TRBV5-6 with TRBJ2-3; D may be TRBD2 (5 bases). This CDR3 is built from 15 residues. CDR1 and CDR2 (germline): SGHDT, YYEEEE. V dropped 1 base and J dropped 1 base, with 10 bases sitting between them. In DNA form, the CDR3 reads TGTGCCAGCAGCTTGTCCCCGGAGGGCACAGATACGCAGTATTTT. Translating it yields CASSLSPEGTDTQYF. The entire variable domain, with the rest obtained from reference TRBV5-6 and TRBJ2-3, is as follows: DAGVTQSPTHLIKTRGQQVTLRCSPKSGHDTVSWYQQALGQGPQFIFQYYEEEERQRGNFPDRFSGHQFPNYSSELNVNALLLGDSALYLCASSLSPEGTDTQYFGPGTRLTVL.

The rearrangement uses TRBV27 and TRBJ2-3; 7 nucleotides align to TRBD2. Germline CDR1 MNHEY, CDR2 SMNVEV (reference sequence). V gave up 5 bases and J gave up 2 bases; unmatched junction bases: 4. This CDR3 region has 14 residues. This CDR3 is CASSPAGVTDTQYF. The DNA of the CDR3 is TGTGCCAGCAGTCCTGCGGGAGTCACAGATACGCAGTATTTT.

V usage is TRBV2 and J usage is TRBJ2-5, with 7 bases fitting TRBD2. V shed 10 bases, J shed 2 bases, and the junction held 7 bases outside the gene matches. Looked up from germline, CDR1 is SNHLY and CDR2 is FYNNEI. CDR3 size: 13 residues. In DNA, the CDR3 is TGTGCCACTACGACTAGCCTACAAGAGACCCAGTACTTC. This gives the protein CATTTSLQETQYF.

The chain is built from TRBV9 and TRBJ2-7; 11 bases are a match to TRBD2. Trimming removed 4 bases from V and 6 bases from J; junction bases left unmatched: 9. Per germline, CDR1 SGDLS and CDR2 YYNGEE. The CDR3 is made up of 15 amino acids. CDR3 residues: CASSPRTSGSPEQYF. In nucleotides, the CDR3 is TGTGCCAGCAGCCCTCGGACTAGCGGGTCTCCCGAGCAGTACTTC.

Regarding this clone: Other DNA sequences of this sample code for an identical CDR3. CDR3 sequence: CASSYSVNTEAFF. The CDR3 DNA sequence: TGTGCCAGCAGTTACTCTGTAAACACTGAAGCTTTCTTT. The chain joins TRBV6-5 to TRBJ1-1; D gene unclear. The CDR3 totals 13 residues. Germline V gives CDR1 MNHEY, CDR2 SVGAGI. V was shortened by 0 bases and J by 2 bases, with 4 bases between the two germline ends.

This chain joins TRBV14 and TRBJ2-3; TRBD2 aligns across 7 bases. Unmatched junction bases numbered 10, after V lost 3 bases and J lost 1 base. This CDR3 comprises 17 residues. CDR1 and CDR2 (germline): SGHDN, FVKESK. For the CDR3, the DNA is TGTGCCAGCAGCCAGGGTCTCAGGGCGGGAGGCACAGATACGCAGTATTTT. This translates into CASSQGLRAGGTDTQYF.

The CDR3 spells CASSLRTSGRSGETQYF. CDR3 coding DNA: TGTGCCAGCAGCTTGAGGACTAGCGGGAGATCTGGAGAGACCCAGTACTTC. The genes are TRBV7-8 and TRBJ2-5, with 13 bases fitting TRBD2. CDR1 is SGHVS and CDR2 is FQNEAQ in the germline V gene. The CDR3 consists of 17 residues. Trimming at V came to 3 bases and at J to 4 bases, leaving 8 bases not matched to a gene.

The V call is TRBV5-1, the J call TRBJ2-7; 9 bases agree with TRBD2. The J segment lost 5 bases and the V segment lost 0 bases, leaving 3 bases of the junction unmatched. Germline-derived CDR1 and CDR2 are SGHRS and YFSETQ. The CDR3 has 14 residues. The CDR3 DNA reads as TGCGCCAGCAGCTTGGTCTCTAGCGGGGACGAGCAGTACTTC. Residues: CASSLVSSGDEQYF. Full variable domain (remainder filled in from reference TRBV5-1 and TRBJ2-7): KAGVTQTPRYLIKTRGQQVTLSCSPISGHRSVSWYQQTPGQGLQFLFEYFSETQRNKGNFPGRFSGRQFSNSRSEMNVSTLELGDSALYLCASSLVSSGDEQYFGPGTRLTVT.

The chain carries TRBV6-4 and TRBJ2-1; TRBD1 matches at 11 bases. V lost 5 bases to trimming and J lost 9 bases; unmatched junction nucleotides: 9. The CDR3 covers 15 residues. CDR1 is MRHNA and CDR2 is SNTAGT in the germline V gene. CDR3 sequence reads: CASSKGQGAFSEQFF. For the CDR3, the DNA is TGTGCCAGCAGTAAAGGACAGGGGGCTTTTAGTGAGCAGTTCTTC.

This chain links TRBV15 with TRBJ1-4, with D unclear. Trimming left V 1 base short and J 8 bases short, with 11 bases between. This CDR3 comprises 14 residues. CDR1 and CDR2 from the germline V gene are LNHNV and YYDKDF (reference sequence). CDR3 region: CATSRGPGGEKLFF. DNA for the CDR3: TGTGCCACCAGCAGAGGCCCAGGAGGGGAAAAACTGTTTTTT.

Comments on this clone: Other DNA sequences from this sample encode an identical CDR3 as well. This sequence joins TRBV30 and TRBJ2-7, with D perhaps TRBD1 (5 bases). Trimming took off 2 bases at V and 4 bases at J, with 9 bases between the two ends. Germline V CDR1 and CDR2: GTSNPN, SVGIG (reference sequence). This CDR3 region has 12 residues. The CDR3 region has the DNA TGTGCCTGGAGTCCCCAGGGTTACGAGCAGTACTTC. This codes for CAWSPQGYEQYF.

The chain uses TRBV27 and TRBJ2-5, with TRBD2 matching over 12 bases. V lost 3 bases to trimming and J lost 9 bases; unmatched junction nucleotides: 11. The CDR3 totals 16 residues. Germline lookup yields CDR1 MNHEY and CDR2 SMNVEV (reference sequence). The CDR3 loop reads CASSFSRPTSGSPQYF. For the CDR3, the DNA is TGTGCCAGCAGTTTTTCTCGCCCGACTAGCGGGAGCCCCCAGTACTTC.

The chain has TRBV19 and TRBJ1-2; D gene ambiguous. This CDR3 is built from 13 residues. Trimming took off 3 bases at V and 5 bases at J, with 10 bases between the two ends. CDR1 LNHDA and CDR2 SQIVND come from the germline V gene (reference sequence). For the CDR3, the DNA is TGTGCCAGTAGTATTCCCACAAAATATGGCTACACCTTC. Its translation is CASSIPTKYGYTF.